This T cell receptor beta chain was retrieved from a study of a mutant IDH1 vaccine in newly diagnosed glioma listed by TCRdb under 2021. In the study overall: In the chemotherapy-containing groups, vaccination started alongside temozolomide cycles, whereas in patients who had radiotherapy alone it started 4-6 weeks after radiotherapy. The approximately 30 treated patients were approximately 62% male and around 40% female, with a mean age of around 40 years. Prior to enrollment, patients had been given standard therapy consisting of radiotherapy alone, temozolomide alone, or radiochemotherapy with temozolomide, with the combination given to most patients. Visit V12 was the week-35 safety follow-up and visit V13 was the week-47 end of study. Peripheral blood was collected at six visits: V03 (baseline), V05, V07, V10, V12 and V13. Longitudinal TCRB deep sequencing was performed for about two dozen treated patients wherever samples were available for exploratory analyses.

Note on this clone: The antigen it recognizes is unknown. Qualities for individual bases were not recorded, and no much larger clone is one base off.

CDR1 and CDR2 (MGHRA, YSYEKL) derive from the germline V gene. Between the V and J ends, shortened by 1 base and 2 bases respectively, the junction contains 12 bases. Counted from cysteine to phenylalanine, this CDR3 has 16 amino acids. CDR3 DNA only is kept here, 48 bases in frame from base 1. Summary of the overall study and its limitations: It was noted by the authors that analyses of patient blood samples could not be reproduced owing to sample limitations. Pseudoprogression seemed to be unrelated to changes in the top peripheral T cell clonotypes found by TCRB sequencing. Across multiple MHC alleles, vaccine-induced immune responses were seen in 90% to 95% of patients. PBMC samples for TCRB deep sequencing were selected based on availability.

The library was prepared using the immunoSEQ multiplex PCR assay. Rearranged TCR beta chain sequences were amplified using the hsTCRB Kit according to the manufacturer's protocol. Sequencing of TCRB libraries was carried out on an Illumina MiSeq. Under the source paper's analysis protocol: Demultiplexing, trimming and gene mapping were performed with the kit vendor's proprietary platform. TCRdb re-hosts the immuneACCESS table, in-frame sequences only. Its copies lack some clones; in the studies checked, an unresolved V gene accounts for under half of them, and the cause for the rest is not known. The V and J calls and clone size were taken over from that table, and D and trimming were inferred from the DNA. Within this sample are roughly 22,000 clones, with 82% of them counted one time only. Roughly 3.8% of the sample is in the top ten clones. Read against the paper, the sample's time point label means: week 47, end of study. Each vaccine dose was 300 ug of a 20-mer mutant IDH1 peptide in Montanide, given subcutaneously with topical imiquimod. Patients were given eight vaccinations, in weeks 1, 3, 5, 7, 11, 15, 19 and 23, which matched visits V03 through V10. The donors had newly diagnosed IDH1-mutant astrocytomas of WHO grade 3 or 4 that showed loss of nuclear ATRX. The samples were drawn from NOA16, a multicentre, single-arm, open-label phase I trial in Germany that tested a mutant IDH1 peptide vaccine in humans for the first time. Genomic DNA for TCRB sequencing was isolated from EDTA blood with the DNeasy Blood and Tissue Kit.

This specimen consisted of PBMCs, obtained from a glioma patient whose treatment included an IDH1 peptide vaccine. The sequence derives from a man aged 35 to 55 with glioma. Some clones in this sample may be carry-over from other donors' samples. The sequence is built from TRBV4-1 and TRBJ1-5; a confident D gene designation cannot be given. The DNA reads TGCGCCAGCAGCCAAGTCGTTTTTCAGGGCAATCAGCCCCAGCATTTT. Translated, it reads CASSQVVFQGNQPQHF.